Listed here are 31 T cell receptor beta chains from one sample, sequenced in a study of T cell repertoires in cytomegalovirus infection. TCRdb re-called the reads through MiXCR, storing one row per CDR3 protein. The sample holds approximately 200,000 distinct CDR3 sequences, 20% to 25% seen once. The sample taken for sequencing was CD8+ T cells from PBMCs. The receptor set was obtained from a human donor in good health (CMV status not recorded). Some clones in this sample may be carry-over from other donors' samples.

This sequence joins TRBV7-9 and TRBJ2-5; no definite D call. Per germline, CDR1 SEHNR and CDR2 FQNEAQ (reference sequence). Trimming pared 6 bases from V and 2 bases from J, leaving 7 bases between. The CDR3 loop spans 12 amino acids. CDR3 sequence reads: CASRRLQETQYF. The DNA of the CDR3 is TGTGCCAGCAGACGACTTCAAGAGACCCAGTACTTC.

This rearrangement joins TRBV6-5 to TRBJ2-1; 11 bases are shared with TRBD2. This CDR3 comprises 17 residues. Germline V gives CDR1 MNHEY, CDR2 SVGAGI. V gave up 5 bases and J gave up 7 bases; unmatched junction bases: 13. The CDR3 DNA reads TGTGCCAGCAGTCTTTCTAGCGGGGGGTTTCCATGGAATGAGCAGTTCTTC. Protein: CASSLSSGGFPWNEQFF.

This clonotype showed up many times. The CDR3 reads CGGRLNTEAFF. CDR3 sequence (DNA): TGTGGTGGGAGATTGAACACTGAAGCTTTCTTT. The J gene is TRBJ1-1, the V gene TRBV2; D is unresolved. This CDR3 has 11 amino acids. Germline values: CDR1 SNHLY, CDR2 FYNNEI. Full variable domain (missing parts from reference TRBV2 and TRBJ1-1): EPEVTQTPSHQVTQMGQEVILRCVPISNHLYFYWYRQILGQKVEFLVSFYNNEISEKSEIFDDQFSVERPDGSNFTLKIRSTKLEDSAMYFCGGRLNTEAFFGQGTRLTVV.

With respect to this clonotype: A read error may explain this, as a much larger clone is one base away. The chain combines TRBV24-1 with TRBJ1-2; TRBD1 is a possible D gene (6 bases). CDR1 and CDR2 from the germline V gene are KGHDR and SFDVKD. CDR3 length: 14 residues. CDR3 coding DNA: TGTACCACCAGTAGCCCAGGACAGCACTATGGCTACACCTTC. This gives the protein CTTSSPGQHYGYTF.

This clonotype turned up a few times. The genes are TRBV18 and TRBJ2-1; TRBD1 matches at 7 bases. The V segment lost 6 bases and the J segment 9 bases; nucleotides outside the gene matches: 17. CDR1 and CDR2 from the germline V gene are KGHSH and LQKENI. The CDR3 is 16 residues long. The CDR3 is CASSPRDSILLGEQFF. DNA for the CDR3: TGTGCCAGCTCGCCCCGGGACAGCATCCTTCTGGGTGAGCAGTTCTTC. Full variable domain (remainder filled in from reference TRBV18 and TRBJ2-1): NAGVMQNPRHLVRRRGQEARLRCSPMKGHSHVYWYRQLPEEGLKFMVYLQKENIIDESGMPKERFSAEFPKEGPSILRIQQVVRGDSAAYFCASSPRDSILLGEQFFGPGTRLTVL.

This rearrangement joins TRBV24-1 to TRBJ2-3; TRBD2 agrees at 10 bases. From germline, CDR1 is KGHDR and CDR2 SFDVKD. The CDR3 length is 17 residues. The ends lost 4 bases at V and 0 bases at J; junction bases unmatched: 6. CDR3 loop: CATSEHMTSGSTDTQYF. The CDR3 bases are TGTGCCACCAGTGAGCACATGACTAGCGGGAGCACAGATACGCAGTATTTT.

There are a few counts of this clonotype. The CDR3: CASSLGPATGDYGYTF. The CDR3 nucleotides are TGTGCCAGCAGCTTAGGCCCCGCGACAGGGGACTATGGCTACACCTTC. This chain links TRBV7-9 with TRBJ1-2; the match to TRBD1 covers 8 bases. The CDR3 is made up of 16 amino acids. Germline loops: CDR1 SEHNR, CDR2 FQNEAQ (reference sequence). J gave up 3 bases and V 1 base, and 7 bases lay outside the gene matches.

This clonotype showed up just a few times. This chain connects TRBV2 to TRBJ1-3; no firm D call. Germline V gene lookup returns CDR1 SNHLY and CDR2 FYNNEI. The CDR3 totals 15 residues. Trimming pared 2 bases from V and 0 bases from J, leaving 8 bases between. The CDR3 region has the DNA TGTGCCAGCAGTGAATTCCGGCTCTCTGGAAACACCATATATTTT. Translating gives CASSEFRLSGNTIYF.

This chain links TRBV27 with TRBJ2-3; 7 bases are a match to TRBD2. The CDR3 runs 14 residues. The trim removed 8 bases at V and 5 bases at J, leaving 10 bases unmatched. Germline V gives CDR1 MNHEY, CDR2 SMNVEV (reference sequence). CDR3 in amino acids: CASAPGGNGDTQYF. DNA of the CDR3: TGTGCCAGCGCCCCCGGGGGGAATGGAGATACGCAGTATTTT.

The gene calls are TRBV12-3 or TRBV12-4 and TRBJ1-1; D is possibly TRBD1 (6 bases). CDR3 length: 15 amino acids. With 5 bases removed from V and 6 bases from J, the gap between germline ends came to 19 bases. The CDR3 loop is CASSPRDKTVPEAFF. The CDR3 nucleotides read TGTGCCAGCAGTCCCCGGGACAAAACAGTCCCTGAAGCTTTCTTT.

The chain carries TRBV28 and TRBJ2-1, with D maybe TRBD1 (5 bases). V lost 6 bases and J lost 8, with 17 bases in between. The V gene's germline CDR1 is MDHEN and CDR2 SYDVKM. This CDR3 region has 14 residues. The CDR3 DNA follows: TGTGCCAGCAGCCATTATTTACCAGGGCATGAGCAGTTCTTC. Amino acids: CASSHYLPGHEQFF.

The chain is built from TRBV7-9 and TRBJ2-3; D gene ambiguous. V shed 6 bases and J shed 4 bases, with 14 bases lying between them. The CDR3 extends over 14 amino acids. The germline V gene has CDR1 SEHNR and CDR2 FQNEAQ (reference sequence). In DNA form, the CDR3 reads TGTGCCAGCAGGCGGACCCCCCTGGCAGATACGCAGTATTTT. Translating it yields CASRRTPLADTQYF.

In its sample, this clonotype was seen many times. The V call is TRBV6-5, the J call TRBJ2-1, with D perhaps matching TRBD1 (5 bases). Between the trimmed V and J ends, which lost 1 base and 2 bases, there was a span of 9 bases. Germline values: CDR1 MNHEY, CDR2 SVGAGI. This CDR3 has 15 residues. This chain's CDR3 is CASSYFRGTYNEQFF. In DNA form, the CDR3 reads TGTGCCAGCAGTTACTTTAGGGGCACCTACAATGAGCAGTTCTTC.

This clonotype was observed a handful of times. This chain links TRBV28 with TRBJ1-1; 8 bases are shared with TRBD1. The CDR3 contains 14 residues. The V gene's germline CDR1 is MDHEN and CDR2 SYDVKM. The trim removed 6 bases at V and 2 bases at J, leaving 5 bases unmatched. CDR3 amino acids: CASSRGTGNTEAFF. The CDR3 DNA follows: TGTGCCAGCAGCCGAGGGACAGGCAACACTGAAGCTTTCTTT.

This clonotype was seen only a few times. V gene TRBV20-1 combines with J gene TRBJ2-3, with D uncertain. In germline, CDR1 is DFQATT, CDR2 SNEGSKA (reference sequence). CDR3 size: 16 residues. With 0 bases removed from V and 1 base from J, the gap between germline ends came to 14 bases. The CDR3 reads CSARDPMDARTDTQYF. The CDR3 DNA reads TGCAGTGCTAGAGATCCCATGGACGCGCGCACAGATACGCAGTATTTT.

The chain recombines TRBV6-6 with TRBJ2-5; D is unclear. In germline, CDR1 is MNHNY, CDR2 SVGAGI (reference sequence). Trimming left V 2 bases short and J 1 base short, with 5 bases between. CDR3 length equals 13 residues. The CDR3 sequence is CASSYVLQETQYF. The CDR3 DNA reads TGTGCCAGCAGTTACGTCCTCCAAGAGACCCAGTACTTC.

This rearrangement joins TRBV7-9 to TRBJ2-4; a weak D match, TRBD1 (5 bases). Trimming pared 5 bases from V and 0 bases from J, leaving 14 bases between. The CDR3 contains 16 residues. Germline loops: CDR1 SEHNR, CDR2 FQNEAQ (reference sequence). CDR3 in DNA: TGTGCCAGCAGCCCCATTAGGGGCCTAGCCAAAAACATTCAGTACTTC. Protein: CASSPIRGLAKNIQYF.

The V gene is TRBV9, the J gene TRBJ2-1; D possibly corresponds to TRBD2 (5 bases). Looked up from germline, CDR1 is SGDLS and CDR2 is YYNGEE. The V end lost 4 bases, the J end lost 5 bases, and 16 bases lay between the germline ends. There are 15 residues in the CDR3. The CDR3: CASSPFKLADNEQFF. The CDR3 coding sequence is TGTGCCAGCAGCCCCTTTAAGCTAGCAGACAATGAGCAGTTCTTC. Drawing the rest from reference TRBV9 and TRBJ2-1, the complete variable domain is DSGVTQTPKHLITATGQRVTLRCSPRSGDLSVYWYQQSLDQGLQFLIQYYNGEERAKGNILERFSAQQFPDLHSELNLSSLELGDSALYFCASSPFKLADNEQFFGPGTRLTVL.

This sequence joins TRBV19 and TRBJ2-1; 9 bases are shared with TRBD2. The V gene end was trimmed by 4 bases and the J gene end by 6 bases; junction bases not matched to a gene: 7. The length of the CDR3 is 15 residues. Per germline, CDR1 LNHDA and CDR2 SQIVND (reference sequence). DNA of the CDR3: TGTGCCAGTAGTAATACCGGGACTAGCCCCAATGAGCAGTTCTTC. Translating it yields CASSNTGTSPNEQFF.

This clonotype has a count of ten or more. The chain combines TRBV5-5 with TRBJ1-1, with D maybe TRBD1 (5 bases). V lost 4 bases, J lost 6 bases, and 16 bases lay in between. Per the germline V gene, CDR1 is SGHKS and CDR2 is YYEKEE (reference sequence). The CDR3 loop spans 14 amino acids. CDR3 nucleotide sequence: TGTGCCAGCAGCGAAGATGGTTGGGGCGCTGAAGCTTTCTTT. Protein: CASSEDGWGAEAFF.

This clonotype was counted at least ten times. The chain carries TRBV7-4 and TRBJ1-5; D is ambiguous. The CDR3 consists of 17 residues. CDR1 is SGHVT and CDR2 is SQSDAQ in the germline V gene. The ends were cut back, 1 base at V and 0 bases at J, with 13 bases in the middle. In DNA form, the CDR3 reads TGTGCCAGCAGCTTAGTTCGAGCCCCGTATAGCAATCAGCCCCAGCATTTT. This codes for CASSLVRAPYSNQPQHF. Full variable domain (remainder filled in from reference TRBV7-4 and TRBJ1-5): GAGVSQSPRYKVAKRGRDVALRCDSISGHVTLYWYRQTLGQGSEVLTYSQSDAQRDKSGRPSGRFSAERPERSVSTLKIQRTEQGDSAVYLCASSLVRAPYSNQPQHFGDGTRLSIL.

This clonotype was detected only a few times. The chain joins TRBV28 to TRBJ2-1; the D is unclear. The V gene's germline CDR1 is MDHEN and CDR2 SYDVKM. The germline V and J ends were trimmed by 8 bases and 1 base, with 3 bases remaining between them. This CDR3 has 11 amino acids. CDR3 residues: CASLSYNEQFF. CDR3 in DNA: TGTGCCAGCTTGTCCTACAATGAGCAGTTCTTC.

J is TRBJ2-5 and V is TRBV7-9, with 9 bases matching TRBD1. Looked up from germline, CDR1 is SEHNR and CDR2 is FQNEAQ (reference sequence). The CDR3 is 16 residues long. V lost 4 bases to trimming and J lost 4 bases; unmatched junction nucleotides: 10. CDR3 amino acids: CASSWTGDDSRETQYF. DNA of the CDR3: TGTGCCAGCAGCTGGACAGGGGACGACAGTCGAGAGACCCAGTACTTC.

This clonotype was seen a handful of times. CDR3 in amino acids: CASSRDWGRVTDTQYF. In DNA form, the CDR3 reads TGTGCCAGCAGCCGGGATTGGGGAAGGGTCACAGATACGCAGTATTTT. The chain employs TRBV28 and TRBJ2-3, with TRBD2 as a possible D gene (5 bases). The CDR3 runs to 16 residues. CDR1 and CDR2 (germline): MDHEN, SYDVKM. The V and J ends lost 6 bases and 2 bases respectively, with 18 bases between them.

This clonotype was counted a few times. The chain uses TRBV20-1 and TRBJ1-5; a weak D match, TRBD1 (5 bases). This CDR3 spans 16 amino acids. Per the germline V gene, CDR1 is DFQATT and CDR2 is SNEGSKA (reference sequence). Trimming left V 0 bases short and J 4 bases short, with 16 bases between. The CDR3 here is CSARDRGHLGNQPQHF. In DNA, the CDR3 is TGCAGTGCTAGAGATCGTGGACACCTAGGTAATCAGCCCCAGCATTTT.

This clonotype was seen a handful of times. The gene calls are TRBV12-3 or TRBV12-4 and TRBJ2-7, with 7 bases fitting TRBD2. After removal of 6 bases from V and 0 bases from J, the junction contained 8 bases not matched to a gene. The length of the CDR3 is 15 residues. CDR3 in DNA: TGTGCCAGCAGCCCTCGACTAGCTCTCTCCTACGAGCAGTACTTC. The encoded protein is CASSPRLALSYEQYF.

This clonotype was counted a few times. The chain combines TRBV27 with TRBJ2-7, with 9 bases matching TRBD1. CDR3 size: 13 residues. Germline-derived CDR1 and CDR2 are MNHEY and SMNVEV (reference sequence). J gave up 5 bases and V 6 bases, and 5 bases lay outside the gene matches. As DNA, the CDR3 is TGTGCCAGCAGGATACAGGGGGCGAACGAGCAGTACTTC. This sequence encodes CASRIQGANEQYF.

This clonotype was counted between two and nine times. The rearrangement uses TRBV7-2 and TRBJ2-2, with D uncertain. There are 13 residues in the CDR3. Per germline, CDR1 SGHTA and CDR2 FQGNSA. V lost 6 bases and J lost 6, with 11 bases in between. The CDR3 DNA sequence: TGTGCCAGCAGTCTATATGGGGCCGGGGAGCTGTTTTTT. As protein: CASSLYGAGELFF.

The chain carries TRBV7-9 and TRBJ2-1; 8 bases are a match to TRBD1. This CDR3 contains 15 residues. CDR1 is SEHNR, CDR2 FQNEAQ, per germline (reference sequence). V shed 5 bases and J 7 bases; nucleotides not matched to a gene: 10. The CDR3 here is CASSLLGQASNEQFF. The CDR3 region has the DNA TGTGCCAGCAGCCTACTGGGACAGGCCTCAAATGAGCAGTTCTTC. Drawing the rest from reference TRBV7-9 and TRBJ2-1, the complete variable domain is DTGVSQNPRHKITKRGQNVTFRCDPISEHNRLYWYRQTLGQGPEFLTYFQNEAQLEKSRLLSDRFSAERPKGSFSTLEIQRTEQGDSAMYLCASSLLGQASNEQFFGPGTRLTVL.

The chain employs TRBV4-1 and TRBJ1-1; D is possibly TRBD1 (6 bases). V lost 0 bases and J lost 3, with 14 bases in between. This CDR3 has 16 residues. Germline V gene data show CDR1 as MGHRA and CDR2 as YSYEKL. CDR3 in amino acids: CASSQEGGGLYTEAFF. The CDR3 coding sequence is TGCGCCAGCAGCCAAGAGGGGGGGGGCCTGTACACTGAAGCTTTCTTT.

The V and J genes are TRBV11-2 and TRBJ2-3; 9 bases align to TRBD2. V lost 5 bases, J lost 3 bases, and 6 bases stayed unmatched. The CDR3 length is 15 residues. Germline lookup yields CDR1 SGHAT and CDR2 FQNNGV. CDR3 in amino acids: CASSHSGGGTDTQYF. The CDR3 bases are TGTGCCAGCAGCCATAGCGGGGGCGGTACAGATACGCAGTATTTT.